This T cell receptor beta chain was sequenced in a study of Ad26.COV2.S vaccination and SARS-CoV-2 variants. Study-wide findings and caveats: Substantial post-vaccination breadth of spike-specific CD8+ and CD4+ T cell responses was reported.

This clone appeared once. The antigen is unknown. Clones were sequenced by immunoSEQ multiplex PCR, and TCRdb holds only the in-frame ones, with some missing. Here the sample spans about 680,000 clones, 89% being singletons. V shed 1 base and J shed 9 bases, with 10 bases lying between them. The CDR3 consists of 14 residues. Germline CDR1 reads SGHVS; CDR2 reads FNYEAQ. Treatment described: approximately 18 received Ad26.COV2.S at low or high dose, single or two shots; 5 received placebo; per-sample allocation not given. Each sample was drawn 63 days after the first injection (of vaccine or placebo). The specimen was peripheral blood, collected in a trial of Ad26.COV2.S vaccine versus placebo. The chain links TRBV7-6 to TRBJ1-6; D gene ambiguous. The receptor was derived from a person aged 18-60 years who received the Ad26.COV2.S COVID-19 vaccine or a placebo. In DNA, the CDR3 is TGTGCCAGCAGCTTAGAAGGGTTAGGTTCACCCCTCCACTTT. The encoded protein is CASSLEGLGSPLHF.